Detailed here is one T cell receptor (beta chain). Its antigen is as yet unknown. One end of the junction does not line up with germline, which may come from a read error. The germline gives CDR1 LGHDT, CDR2 YNNKEL (reference sequence). The CDR3 has 17 amino acids. Each CDR3 protein gets one entry after TCRdb re-called the 5' RACE reads with MiXCR. The sample comprises under 850,000 distinct CDR3 sequences, around 19% of which are singletons, and under 20% rests with the top ten. These data come from a study of CD8 T cells in ankylosing spondylitis. General study results and limits: A TCR beta motif of eight highly homologous variants appeared characteristic of ankylosing spondylitis blood. Disease-linked clones, CD8+, were relatively rare in peripheral blood.

The sequence came from a male donor with ankylosing spondylitis. This sequence joins TRBV3-1 and TRBJ1-1; no clear D gene. Sequencing used blood, either unsorted or a sorted T cell fraction (not recorded which). The CDR3 bases are TGTGCCAGCTGCCATACGGATATGGCGGCCCGAACTGCTGAAGCTTTCTTT. Its translation is CASCHTDMAARTAEAFF.